The 30 T cell receptor beta chains listed next were all sequenced from one sample in a study of T cells expressing NK-cell markers. For each CDR3 protein, TCRdb gives one entry from its re-call of the 5' RACE reads, without DNA. Its listing shows hundreds of thousands of distinct CDR3 sequences. Sample: blood T cells: a sorted CD56 or NKG2C T cell subset, CD4+ or CD8+ T cells, or bulk PBMC T cells (not recorded which). The origin of the receptors is a man aged 18 to 29 in good health.

This rearrangement joins TRBV7-2 to TRBJ2-7; the TRBD1 assignment by TCRdb is unverifiable without DNA. CDR3 size: 14 residues. Germline V gene lookup returns CDR1 SGHTA and CDR2 FQGNSA. CDR3 sequence reads: CASSHRQGTHEQYF.

V usage is TRBV6-1 and J usage is TRBJ2-3; with no DNA, the TCRdb D assignment of TRBD1 cannot be verified. The CDR3 extends over 17 amino acids. Germline lookup yields CDR1 MNHNS and CDR2 SASEGT. CDR3: CASSEASRESGTDTQYF.

The chain combines TRBV27 with TRBJ2-7; the D gene TCRdb calls, TRBD2, cannot be checked with no DNA. Germline lookup yields CDR1 MNHEY and CDR2 SMNVEV (reference sequence). The CDR3 loop spans 15 amino acids. The CDR3 loop reads CASSLNGRATYEQYF.

V and J are TRBV7-3 and TRBJ2-1; TCRdb indicates TRBD2, and absent DNA this call remains unverified. CDR1 is SGHTA, CDR2 FQGTGA, per germline. The CDR3 is 16 residues long. CDR3 loop: CASSPTLAGSNNEQFF.

The rearrangement joins TRBV2 to TRBJ2-4. CDR3 length equals 15 residues. CDR1 and CDR2 (germline): SNHLY, FYNNEI. CDR3 sequence: CASTLETLAKNIQYF.

The chain employs TRBV5-1 and TRBJ2-5. Germline CDR1 SGHRS, CDR2 YFSETQ. The CDR3 is made up of 14 amino acids. This CDR3 reads CASSLTALQETQYF.

The chain has TRBV9 and TRBJ2-5; TCRdb names TRBD2, which stays unverified in the absence of DNA. This CDR3 comprises 15 residues. The V gene's germline CDR1 is SGDLS and CDR2 YYNGEE. CDR3 loop: CASSVGLAGVETQYF.

The V and J genes are TRBV24-1 and TRBJ2-2; the D gene TCRdb calls, TRBD1, cannot be checked with no DNA. From germline, CDR1 is KGHDR and CDR2 SFDVKD. The CDR3 covers 18 residues. The CDR3 sequence: CATSDPGTAGANTGELFF.

The chain employs TRBV6-5 and TRBJ2-3; TCRdb selects TRBD1, and the lack of DNA leaves this call unchecked. CDR3 length: 15 residues. Germline V lookup: CDR1 MNHEY, CDR2 SVGAGI. CDR3 in amino acids: CASRLGAPATDTQYF.

The chain combines TRBV4-2 with TRBJ2-1. The CDR3 runs to 16 residues. In germline, CDR1 is LGHNA, CDR2 YNFKEQ. The CDR3 region is CASSQDRLSSYNEQFF.

J is TRBJ2-2 and V is TRBV6-4. Per the germline V gene, CDR1 is MRHNA and CDR2 is SNTAGT. The CDR3 length is 14 residues. The CDR3 region is CASGEVANTGELFF.

The gene calls are TRBV2 and TRBJ1-5; the TCRdb call, TRBD1, lacks DNA for checking. This CDR3 is 16 amino acids long. CDR1 and CDR2 (germline): SNHLY, FYNNEI. CDR3 amino acids: CASSDRGRGLNQPQHF.

V is TRBV5-1 and J is TRBJ2-2; TCRdb indicates TRBD1, and absent DNA this call remains unverified. CDR1 is SGHRS, CDR2 YFSETQ, per germline. The CDR3 is 16 amino acids. This CDR3 is CASSLGWTGNTGELFF.

This CDR3 reads CASSAHVEGYTF. The chain carries TRBV25-1 and TRBJ1-2. Germline loops: CDR1 MGHDK, CDR2 SYGVNS. The length of the CDR3 is 12 residues.

V is TRBV12-3 or TRBV12-4 and J is TRBJ2-1; lacking DNA, the TRBD1 call made by TCRdb goes unchecked. The CDR3 contains 16 residues. The CDR3: CASSLVAGAGYNEQFF.

This chain uses TRBV7-9 with TRBJ1-1; lacking DNA, the TRBD1 call made by TCRdb goes unchecked. The CDR3 contains 15 residues. Germline assignment: CDR1 SEHNR and CDR2 FQNEAQ (reference sequence). CDR3 protein: CASSLMGIGGTEAFF.

The chain uses TRBV3-1 and TRBJ2-1; TCRdb selects TRBD1, and the lack of DNA leaves this call unchecked. Per germline, CDR1 LGHDT and CDR2 YNNKEL (reference sequence). This CDR3 has 16 amino acids. CDR3 loop: CASSHLSGRAYNEQFF.

This rearrangement joins TRBV30 to TRBJ1-1. This CDR3 contains 14 residues. Germline-derived CDR1 and CDR2 are GTSNPN and SVGIG (reference sequence). CDR3 loop: CAWSVGVRDTEAFF.

This chain joins TRBV18 and TRBJ1-5. The CDR3 sequence is 15 residues long. Germline CDR1 and CDR2: KGHSH and LQKENI. CDR3: CASSPVSLPNQPQHF.

This chain connects TRBV10-3 to TRBJ2-1; the D call from TCRdb, TRBD2, cannot be confirmed without DNA. Germline assignment: CDR1 ENHRY and CDR2 SYGVKD. CDR3 length equals 14 residues. CDR3 region: CAISDIAGGPWQFF.

The V and J genes are TRBV24-1 and TRBJ2-1; TCRdb picks TRBD1, but there is no DNA to check that call. Germline CDR1 reads KGHDR; CDR2 reads SFDVKD. The CDR3 length is 17 residues. CDR3 sequence: CATSHRPGASSYNEQFF.

J is TRBJ2-1 and V is TRBV21-1; TCRdb proposes TRBD1, but this gene call is untestable without DNA. TRBV21-1 is tagged as a pseudogene. The CDR3 contains 15 residues. CDR3 sequence: CASSKVPLDWNEQFF.

The V call is TRBV28, the J call TRBJ1-2; TCRdb's D call, TRBD1, is unchecked because there is no DNA. Germline-derived CDR1 and CDR2 are MDHEN and SYDVKM. The CDR3 has 14 amino acids. CDR3 region: CASRKQGALYGYTF.

V gene TRBV19 combines with J gene TRBJ2-1. Germline-derived CDR1 and CDR2 are LNHDA and SQIVND (reference sequence). The CDR3 runs to 15 residues. The CDR3 reads CASKNGGTSYNEQFF.

This chain joins TRBV7-9 and TRBJ2-7; TCRdb calls TRBD2, which cannot be checked without DNA. The CDR3 is made up of 17 amino acids. CDR1 and CDR2 from the germline V gene are SEHNR and FQNEAQ (reference sequence). The CDR3 spells CASSPPLRASGRYEQYF.

The chain joins TRBV5-1 to TRBJ1-1; no DNA is available, so the TRBD1 call from TCRdb remains unchecked. CDR1 SGHRS and CDR2 YFSETQ come from the germline V gene. This CDR3 region has 15 residues. The CDR3: CASSLVPPPDTEAFF.

The chain uses TRBV20-1 and TRBJ2-3; TCRdb gives TRBD2 as the D gene, but with no DNA this cannot be confirmed. The CDR3 is 15 amino acids. CDR1 is DFQATT and CDR2 is SNEGSKA in the germline V gene (reference sequence). The CDR3: CSGVGGIQQTDTQYF.

V gene TRBV7-8 combines with J gene TRBJ2-1. Germline values: CDR1 SGHVS, CDR2 FQNEAQ. CDR3 length: 15 amino acids. The CDR3 loop reads CASSLSGDWYNEQFF.

The chain links TRBV10-3 to TRBJ2-1; TCRdb's D gene call, TRBD2, goes unchecked for lack of DNA. CDR1 and CDR2 from the germline V gene are ENHRY and SYGVKD. This CDR3 is built from 17 residues. The CDR3 loop is CAISEFASGDTYNEQFF.

The rearrangement uses TRBV29-1 and TRBJ1-4. Germline CDR1 SQVTM, CDR2 ANQGSEA. The CDR3 totals 12 residues. CDR3 in amino acids: CSVALNYEKLFF.